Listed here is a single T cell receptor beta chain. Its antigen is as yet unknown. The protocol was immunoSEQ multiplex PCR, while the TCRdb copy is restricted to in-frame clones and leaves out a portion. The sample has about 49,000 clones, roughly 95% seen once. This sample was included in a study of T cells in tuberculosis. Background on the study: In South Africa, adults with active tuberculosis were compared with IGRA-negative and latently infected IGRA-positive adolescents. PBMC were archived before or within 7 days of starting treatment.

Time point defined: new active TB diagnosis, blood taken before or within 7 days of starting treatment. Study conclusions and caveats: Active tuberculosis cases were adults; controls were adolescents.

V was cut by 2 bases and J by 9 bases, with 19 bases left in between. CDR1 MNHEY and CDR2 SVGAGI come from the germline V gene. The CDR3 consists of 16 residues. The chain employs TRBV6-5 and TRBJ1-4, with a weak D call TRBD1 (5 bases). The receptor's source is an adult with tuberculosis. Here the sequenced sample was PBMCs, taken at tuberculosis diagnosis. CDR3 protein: CASSYDGVGAGQKLFF. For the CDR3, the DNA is TGTGCCAGCAGTTACGATGGAGTAGGGGCAGGCCAAAAACTGTTTTTT.